This is a list of T cell receptor beta chains from one sample in a study of cytomegalovirus exposure and HLA in healthy donors. Profiled with immunoSEQ multiplex PCR; TCRdb holds only in-frame clones, not every one. This repertoire shows about 57,000 clones, 60% to 75% found once; its top ten account for approximately 10%. Sequences were obtained from PBMCs. These TCRs come from a woman aged 50 to 65 in good health and CMV-seronegative. The CDR3 runs from the conserved cysteine through the conserved F or W. The D gene is left open where the match is weak. Some rows mark clone size as missing; the rest say once, few, many or name a class of expanded clone.

V	size	J	D	CDR3	DNA
TRBV6-1	.	TRBJ1-1	TRBD1	CASRPGQGANTEAFF	TGTGCCAGCAGACCGGGACAGGGAGCGAACACTGAAGCTTTCTTT
TRBV6-6	.	TRBJ2-7	.	CASKTSSYEQYF	TGTGCCAGCAAGACTAGCTCCTACGAGCAGTACTTC
TRBV6-5	medium-sized	TRBJ1-2	TRBD1	CASSGQGGDRRGYTF	TGTGCCAGCAGTGGACAGGGCGGGGATAGGAGGGGCTACACCTTC
TRBV6-5	.	TRBJ2-5	.	CASSYTSGEETQYF	TGTGCCAGCAGTTACACCTCAGGGGAGGAGACCCAGTACTTC
TRBV19	.	TRBJ2-7	.	CASSTITPYEQYF	TGTGCCAGTAGTACCATTACACCCTACGAGCAGTACTTC
TRBV5-5	.	TRBJ2-6	TRBD1	CASSLWDSDRASGANVLTF	TGTGCCAGCAGCTTGTGGGACAGCGATCGGGCGAGCGGGGCCAACGTCCTGACTTTC
TRBV5-1	.	TRBJ2-7	.	CASSLEFSYEQYF	TGCGCCAGCAGCTTAGAGTTCTCCTACGAGCAGTACTTC
TRBV7-8	.	TRBJ2-5	TRBD2	CASSPLSGGQERSQYF	TGTGCCAGCAGCCCACTGAGCGGGGGACAAGAGAGAAGCCAGTACTTC
TRBV28	.	TRBJ2-7	.	CASSSPLSPGREQYF	TGTGCCAGCAGTTCCCCCCTCTCTCCAGGCCGCGAGCAGTACTTC
TRBV10-3	medium-sized	TRBJ1-2	.	CAISESTPNYGYTF	TGTGCCATCAGTGAGTCGACACCTAACTATGGCTACACCTTC
TRBV19	.	TRBJ2-3	TRBD2	CASSIGTSLTDTQYF	TGTGCCAGTAGTATTGGGACTAGCCTCACAGATACGCAGTATTTT
TRBV7-2	few	TRBJ1-1	.	CASSLLAWMVGRGEAFF	TGTGCCAGCAGCTTACTGGCATGGATGGTTGGTAGAGGCGAAGCTTTCTTT
TRBV18	.	TRBJ1-4	.	CASSPPSSNEKLFF	TGTGCCAGCTCACCACCTTCCTCTAATGAAAAACTGTTTTTT
TRBV5-6	.	TRBJ2-5	TRBD2	CASSLVRTSGGAETQYF	TGTGCCAGCAGCTTGGTTCGGACTAGCGGGGGGGCGGAGACCCAGTACTTC
TRBV7-8	.	TRBJ2-1	.	CASSLLHLANDEQFF	TGTGCCAGCAGCCTGCTGCACTTAGCGAACGATGAGCAGTTCTTC
TRBV30	.	TRBJ1-1	TRBD1	CAWSVPGTGGTEAFF	TGTGCCTGGAGTGTACCAGGGACAGGGGGGACTGAAGCTTTCTTT
TRBV25-1	.	TRBJ1-1	.	CASSWGRTEAFF	TGTGCCAGCAGTTGGGGGCGGACTGAAGCTTTCTTT
TRBV6-5	once	TRBJ1-4	.	CASRPGGDEKLFF	TGTGCCAGCAGGCCCGGGGGGGATGAAAAACTGTTTTTT
TRBV5-1	.	TRBJ2-5	TRBD2	CASSLATSGGQETQYF	TGCGCCAGCAGCCTTGCGACTAGCGGGGGCCAAGAGACCCAGTACTTC
TRBV28	.	TRBJ2-1	.	CASTPEVLDEQFF	TGTGCCAGCACCCCCGAGGTTCTCGATGAGCAGTTCTTC
TRBV6-5	few	TRBJ1-5	.	CASSYSAGDQPQHF	TGTGCCAGCAGTTACTCAGCAGGGGACCAGCCCCAGCATTTT
TRBV6-5	.	TRBJ2-7	.	CASSYSSGASSEQYF	TGTGCCAGCAGTTACTCGTCAGGGGCATCCTCCGAGCAGTACTTC
TRBV7-9	.	TRBJ2-7	.	CASNYGLHEQYF	TGTGCCAGCAATTACGGACTCCACGAGCAGTACTTC
TRBV14	.	TRBJ2-7	TRBD2	CASSGRLSAGGPGEQYF	TGTGCCAGCAGCGGTCGCTTATCCGCGGGAGGGCCAGGGGAGCAGTACTTC
TRBV4-2	few	TRBJ2-5	TRBD2	CASSSPTSGIETQYF	TGTGCCAGCAGCTCCCCTACTAGCGGGATAGAGACCCAGTACTTC
TRBV9	.	TRBJ1-4	.	CASSDEVGEKLFF	TGTGCCAGCAGCGATGAGGTTGGGGAAAAACTGTTTTTT